The present entry profiles one TCR beta chain with its context. Samples came from axillary lymph nodes draining the breast cancer. This sample was included in a study of breast tumors, draining lymph nodes, adjacent tissues. Each CDR3 protein gets one entry after TCRdb re-called the multiplex PCR reads with MiXCR. This table holds 150,000 to 200,000 distinct CDR3 sequences, approximately 33% found once. The CDR3 loop spans 16 amino acids. With 4 bases removed from V and 10 bases from J, the gap between germline ends came to 19 bases. Looked up from germline, CDR1 is KGHDR and CDR2 is SFDVKD. V and J are TRBV24-1 and TRBJ1-6, with TRBD1 as a possible D gene (6 bases). The TCR was taken from a female donor with breast cancer. Some clones in this sample may be carry-over from other donors' samples. The specimen was axillary lymph node tissue. CDR3 loop: CATSDPGGQGRSPLHF. CDR3 sequence (DNA): TGTGCCACCAGTGACCCCGGGGGGCAGGGCCGGTCACCCCTCCACTTT.